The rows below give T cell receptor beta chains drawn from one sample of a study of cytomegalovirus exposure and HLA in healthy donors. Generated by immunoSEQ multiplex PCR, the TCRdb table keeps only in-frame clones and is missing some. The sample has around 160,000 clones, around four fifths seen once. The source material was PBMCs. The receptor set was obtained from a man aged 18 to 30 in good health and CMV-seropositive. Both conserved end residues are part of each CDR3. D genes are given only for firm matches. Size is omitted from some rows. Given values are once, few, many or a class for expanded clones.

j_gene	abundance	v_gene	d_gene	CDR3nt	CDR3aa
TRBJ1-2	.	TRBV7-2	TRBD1	TGTGCCAGCAGCTCGGGACAGGGGGCAGGTGGCTACACCTTC	CASSSGQGAGGYTF
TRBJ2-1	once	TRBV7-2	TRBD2	TGTGCCAGCAAACTAGCGGGAGGCCTCAACAATGAGCAGTTCTTC	CASKLAGGLNNEQFF
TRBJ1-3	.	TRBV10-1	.	TGCGCCAGGCCGAGGGCCTCTGGAAACACCATATATTTT	CARPRASGNTIYF
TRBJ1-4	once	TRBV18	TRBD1	TGTGCCAGCTCAGAATGGACAGGGTCTAATGAAAAACTGTTTTTT	CASSEWTGSNEKLFF
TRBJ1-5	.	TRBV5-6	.	TGTGCCAGCAGCCCCGAGCAGGCCAATCAGCCCCAGCATTTT	CASSPEQANQPQHF
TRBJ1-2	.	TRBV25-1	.	TGTGCCAGCAGTGAAGGTGGGATCGGCAGGGTCTATGGCTACACCTTC	CASSEGGIGRVYGYTF
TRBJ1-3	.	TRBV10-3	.	TGTGCCATCAGTACAGGTCTGGGAAACACCATATATTTT	CAISTGLGNTIYF
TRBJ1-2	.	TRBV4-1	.	TGCGCCAGCAGCCAAGGAGGACAGACGACAATCTATGGCTACACCTTC	CASSQGGQTTIYGYTF
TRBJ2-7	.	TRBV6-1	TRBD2	TGTGCCAGCAGTGGCGGGGGGGGCATCTACGAGCAGTACTTC	CASSGGGGIYEQYF
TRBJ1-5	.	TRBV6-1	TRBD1	TGTGCCAGCAGTGCCCTTGACAGGGGCCGGCATCAGCCCCAGCATTTT	CASSALDRGRHQPQHF
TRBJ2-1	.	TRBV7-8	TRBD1	TGTGCCAGCAGCCGGACAGGGGGCCGTACGGATGAGCAGTTCTTC	CASSRTGGRTDEQFF
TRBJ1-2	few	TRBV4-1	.	TGTGCCAGCAGCCAAGATAACAGGATTATTAACTATGGCTACACCTTC	CASSQDNRIINYGYTF